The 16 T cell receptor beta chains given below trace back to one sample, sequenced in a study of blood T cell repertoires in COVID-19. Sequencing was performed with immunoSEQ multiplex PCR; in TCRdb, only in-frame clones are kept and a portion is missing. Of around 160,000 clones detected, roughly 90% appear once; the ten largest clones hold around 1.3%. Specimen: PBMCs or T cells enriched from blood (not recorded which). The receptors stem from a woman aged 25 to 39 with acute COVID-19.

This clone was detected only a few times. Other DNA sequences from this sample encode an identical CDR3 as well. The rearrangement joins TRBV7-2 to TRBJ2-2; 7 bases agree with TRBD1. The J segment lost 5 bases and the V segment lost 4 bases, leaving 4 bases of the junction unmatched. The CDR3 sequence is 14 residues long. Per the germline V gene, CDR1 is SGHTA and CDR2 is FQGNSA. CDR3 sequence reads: CASSWDSRTGELFF. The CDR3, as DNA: TGTGCCAGCAGCTGGGACAGTAGGACCGGGGAGCTGTTTTTT.

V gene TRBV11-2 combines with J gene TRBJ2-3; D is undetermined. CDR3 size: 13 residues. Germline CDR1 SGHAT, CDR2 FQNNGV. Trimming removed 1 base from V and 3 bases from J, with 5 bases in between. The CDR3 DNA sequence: TGTGCCAGCAGCTTAGGACTTACAGATACGCAGTATTTT. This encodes CASSLGLTDTQYF. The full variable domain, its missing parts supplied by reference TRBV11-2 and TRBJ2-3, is EAGVAQSPRYKIIEKRQSVAFWCNPISGHATLYWYQQILGQGPKLLIQFQNNGVVDDSQLPKDRFSAERLKGVDSTLKIQPAKLEDSAVYLCASSLGLTDTQYFGPGTRLTVL.

As DNA, the CDR3 is TGCGCCAGCAGCTTGACGGCCGGGGAGCTGTTTTTT. This codes for CASSLTAGELFF. The V gene is TRBV5-1, the J gene TRBJ2-2; D ambiguous. CDR1 and CDR2 (germline): SGHRS, YFSETQ. This CDR3 has 12 amino acids. The V gene lost 1 base and the J gene lost 6 bases, with 4 bases spanning the gap.

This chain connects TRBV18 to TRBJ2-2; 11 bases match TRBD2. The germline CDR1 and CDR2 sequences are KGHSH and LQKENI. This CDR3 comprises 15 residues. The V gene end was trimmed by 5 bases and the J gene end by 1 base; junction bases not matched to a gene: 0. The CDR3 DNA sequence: TGTGCCAGCTCAGGGACTAGCGGGAACACCGGGGAGCTGTTTTTT. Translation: CASSGTSGNTGELFF.

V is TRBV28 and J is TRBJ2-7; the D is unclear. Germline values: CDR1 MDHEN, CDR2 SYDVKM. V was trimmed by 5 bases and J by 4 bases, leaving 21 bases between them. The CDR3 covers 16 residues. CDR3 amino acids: CASSGTARPNQYEQYF. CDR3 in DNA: TGTGCCAGCAGTGGAACCGCTAGACCTAACCAATACGAGCAGTACTTC.

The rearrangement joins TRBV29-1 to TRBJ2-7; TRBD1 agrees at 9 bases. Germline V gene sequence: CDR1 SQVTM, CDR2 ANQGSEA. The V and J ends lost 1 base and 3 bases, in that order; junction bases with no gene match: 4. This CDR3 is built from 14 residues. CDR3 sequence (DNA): TGCAGCGTTGAAGCGGTGACAGGGGGCTACGAGCAGTACTTC. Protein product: CSVEAVTGGYEQYF.

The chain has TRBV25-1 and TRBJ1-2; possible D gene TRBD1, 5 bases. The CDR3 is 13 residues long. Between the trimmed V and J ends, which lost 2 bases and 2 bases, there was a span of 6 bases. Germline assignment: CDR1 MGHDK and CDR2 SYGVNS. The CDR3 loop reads CASSEQGNYGYTF. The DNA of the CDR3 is TGTGCCAGCAGTGAACAGGGAAACTATGGCTACACCTTC.

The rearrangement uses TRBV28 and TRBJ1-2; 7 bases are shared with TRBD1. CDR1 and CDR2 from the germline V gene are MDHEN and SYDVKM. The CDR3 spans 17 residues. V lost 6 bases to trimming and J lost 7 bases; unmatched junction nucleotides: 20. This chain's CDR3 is CASSDFFTGVWSSGYTF. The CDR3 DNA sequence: TGTGCCAGCAGCGATTTCTTTACAGGGGTTTGGAGCTCTGGCTACACCTTC.

CDR3 sequence: CASSPDLARGETQYF. CDR3 nucleotides: TGCGCCAGCAGCCCGGATCTAGCGCGAGGGGAGACCCAGTACTTC. This chain uses TRBV5-1 with TRBJ2-5, with a weak D call TRBD2 (6 bases). This CDR3 is 15 amino acids long. The germline V gene has CDR1 SGHRS and CDR2 YFSETQ. The ends were cut back, 4 bases at V and 5 bases at J, with 18 bases in the middle.

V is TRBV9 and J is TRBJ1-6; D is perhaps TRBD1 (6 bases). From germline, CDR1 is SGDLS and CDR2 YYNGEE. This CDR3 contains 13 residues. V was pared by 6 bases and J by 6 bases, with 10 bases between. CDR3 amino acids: CASNQDSNSPLHF. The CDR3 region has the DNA TGTGCCAGCAATCAGGACAGTAATTCACCCCTCCACTTT. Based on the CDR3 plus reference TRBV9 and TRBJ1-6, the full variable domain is DSGVTQTPKHLITATGQRVTLRCSPRSGDLSVYWYQQSLDQGLQFLIQYYNGEERAKGNILERFSAQQFPDLHSELNLSSLELGDSALYFCASNQDSNSPLHFGNGTRLTVT.

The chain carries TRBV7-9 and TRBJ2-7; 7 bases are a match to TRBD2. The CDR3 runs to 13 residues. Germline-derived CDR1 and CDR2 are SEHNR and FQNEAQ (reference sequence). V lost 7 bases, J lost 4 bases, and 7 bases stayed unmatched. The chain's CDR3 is CASNERGGYEQYF. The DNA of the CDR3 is TGTGCCAGCAATGAGCGGGGCGGGTACGAGCAGTACTTC. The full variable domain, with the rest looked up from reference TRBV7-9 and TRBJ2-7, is DTGVSQNPRHKITKRGQNVTFRCDPISEHNRLYWYRQTLGQGPEFLTYFQNEAQLEKSRLLSDRFSAERPKGSFSTLEIQRTEQGDSAMYLCASNERGGYEQYFGPGTRLTVT.

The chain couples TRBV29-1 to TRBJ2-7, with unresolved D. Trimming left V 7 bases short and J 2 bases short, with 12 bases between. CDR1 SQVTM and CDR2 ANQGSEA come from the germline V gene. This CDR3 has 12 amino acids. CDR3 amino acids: CSATAVPYEQYF. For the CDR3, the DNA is TGCAGCGCGACGGCGGTACCCTACGAGCAGTACTTC.

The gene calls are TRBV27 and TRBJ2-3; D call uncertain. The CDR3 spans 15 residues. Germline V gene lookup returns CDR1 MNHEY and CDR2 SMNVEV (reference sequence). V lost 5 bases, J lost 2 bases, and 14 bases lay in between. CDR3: CASSPLSFPTDTQYF. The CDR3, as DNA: TGTGCCAGCAGTCCCCTGAGTTTTCCCACAGATACGCAGTATTTT.

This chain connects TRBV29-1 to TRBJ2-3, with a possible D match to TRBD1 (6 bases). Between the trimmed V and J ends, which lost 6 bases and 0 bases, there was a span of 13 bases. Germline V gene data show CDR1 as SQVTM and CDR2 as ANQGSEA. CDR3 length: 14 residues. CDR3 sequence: CSVHREASTDTQYF. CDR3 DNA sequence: TGCAGCGTACACAGGGAAGCTAGCACAGATACGCAGTATTTT.

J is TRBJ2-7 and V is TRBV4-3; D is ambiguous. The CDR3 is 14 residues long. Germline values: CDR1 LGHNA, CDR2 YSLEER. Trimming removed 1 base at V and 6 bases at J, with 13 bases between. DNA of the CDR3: TGCGCCAGCAGCCAAGCTATCGTCCTCGGCGAGCAGTACTTC. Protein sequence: CASSQAIVLGEQYF.

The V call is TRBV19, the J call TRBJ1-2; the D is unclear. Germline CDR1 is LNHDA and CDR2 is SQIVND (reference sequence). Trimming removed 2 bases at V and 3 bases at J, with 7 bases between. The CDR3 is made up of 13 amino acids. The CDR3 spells CASSIILDYGYTF. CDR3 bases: TGTGCCAGTAGTATAATACTGGACTATGGCTACACCTTC.